One T cell receptor (beta chain) is described in this entry. The antigen is undetermined. The data were obtained in a study of a mutant IDH1 vaccine in newly diagnosed glioma. Study context: Each patient was administered eight vaccinations, scheduled in weeks 1, 3, 5, 7, 11, 15, 19 and 23. First vaccine doses came 4-6 weeks after radiotherapy alone, or with temozolomide cycles.

Germline CDR1 is MRHNA and CDR2 is SNTAGT. CDR3 length: 13 amino acids. Deletions cut 6 bases from V and 3 bases from J, with 12 bases between. The repertoire was sequenced with immunoSEQ multiplex PCR; TCRdb's copy has only in-frame clones and lacks some. The table lists almost 85,000 clones, about 82% of them singletons. As for time point: week 23, last vaccination. The vaccine gave 300 ug of a 20-mer mutant IDH1 peptide subcutaneously per dose. New IDH1-mutant, ATRX-lost WHO grade 3 or 4 astrocytomas occurred in donors. The source material was PBMCs, sampled from a glioma patient whose treatment included an IDH1 peptide vaccine. The clonotype was recovered from a man aged 25-45 years with glioma. Some clones in this sample may be carry-over from other donors' samples. The chain combines TRBV6-4 with TRBJ2-7, with D possibly being TRBD2 (6 bases). The DNA for the CDR3 is TGTGCCAGCAGCCCCGGGAGCCACTACGAGCAGTACTTC. The encoded protein is CASSPGSHYEQYF.